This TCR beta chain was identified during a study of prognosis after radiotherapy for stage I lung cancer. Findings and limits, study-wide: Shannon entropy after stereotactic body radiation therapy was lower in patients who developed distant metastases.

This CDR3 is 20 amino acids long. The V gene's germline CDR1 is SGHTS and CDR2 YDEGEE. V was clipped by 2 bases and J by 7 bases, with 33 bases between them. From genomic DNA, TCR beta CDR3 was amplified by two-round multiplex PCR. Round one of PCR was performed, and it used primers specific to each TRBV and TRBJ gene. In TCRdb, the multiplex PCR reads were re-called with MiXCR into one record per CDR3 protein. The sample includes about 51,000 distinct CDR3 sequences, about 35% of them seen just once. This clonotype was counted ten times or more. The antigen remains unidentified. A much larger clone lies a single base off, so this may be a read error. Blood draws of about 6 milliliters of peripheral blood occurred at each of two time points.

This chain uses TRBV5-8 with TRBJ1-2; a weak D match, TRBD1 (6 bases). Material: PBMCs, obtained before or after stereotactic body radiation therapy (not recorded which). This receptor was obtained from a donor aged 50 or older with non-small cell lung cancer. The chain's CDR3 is CASSFSPEVLDRSPGLGYTF. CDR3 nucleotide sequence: TGTGCCAGCAGCTTTAGTCCTGAGGTACTGGACAGATCGCCGGGTCTTGGCTACACCTTC.